A single T cell receptor beta chain is shown here with its context. Its antigen is still unknown. Sequencing of the DNA from cultured CD4+ T cells was carried out with the Oncomine TCR Beta short-read assay. TCRdb fed the PCR reads into MiXCR, producing one record per CDR3 protein. The data hold around 12,000 distinct CDR3 sequences, with roughly 77% observed a single time. This sample was included in a study of vaccination and CD4 T cells after COVID-19. Study conclusions and caveats: Within convalescent individuals, 304 out of 307 vaccine-specific clones proved to be spike mono-reactive.

Treatment: approximately nine-day PBMC culture with coronavirus spike peptide pools or control peptides (ViraFEST assay). Germline V lookup: CDR1 SEHNR, CDR2 FQNEAQ (reference sequence). This CDR3 contains 14 residues. The V segment lost 5 bases and the J segment 2 bases; nucleotides outside the gene matches: 5. This chain uses TRBV7-9 with TRBJ1-1; 7 bases map to TRBD1. This receptor was taken from a human donor who had recovered from COVID-19. Sequencing was done on a sample of CD4+ T cells from blood, cultured in vitro. The CDR3 DNA follows: TGTGCCAGCAGCCCCGGACAGGTTAACACTGAAGCTTTCTTT. Protein: CASSPGQVNTEAFF.